The 24 T cell receptor beta chains presented below share a single source sample, sequenced in a study of cytomegalovirus exposure and HLA in healthy donors. PCR amplification relied on 60 Vbeta primers (plus 13 Jbeta primers). TCRdb's table, derived via immunoSEQ multiplex PCR, lists solely in-frame clones and lacks some. The sample consists of more than 140,000 clones, roughly 64% of them appearing once. Sequenced: PBMCs. The receptors were sampled from a young woman in good health and CMV-seropositive.

About this clone: Germline is not matched at one junction end, which may reflect a read error. DNA of the CDR3: TGTGCTAGCAGCTCCAACGCCGGAGAGACCCAGTACTTC. Its translation: CASSSNAGETQYF. This chain uses TRBV7-7 with TRBJ2-5; no reliable D call. This CDR3 region has 13 residues. Germline CDR1 is SSHAT and CDR2 is FNYEAQ (reference sequence).

This clone has more than one count but fewer than ten. The chain employs TRBV6-1 and TRBJ1-1; weak D call: TRBD1 (5 bases). The CDR3 totals 11 residues. Trimming cost V 6 bases and J 11 bases, with 13 bases left between them. CDR1 and CDR2 from the germline V gene are MNHNS and SASEGT. CDR3 residues: CASRFGQAAFF. CDR3 DNA: TGTGCCAGCAGATTCGGACAAGCTGCTTTCTTT.

The V call is TRBV27, the J call TRBJ2-1, with D perhaps TRBD2 (5 bases). The germline CDR1 and CDR2 sequences are MNHEY and SMNVEV (reference sequence). V gave up 3 bases and J gave up 0 bases, with 9 bases separating them. The CDR3 is 15 amino acids. As DNA, the CDR3 is TGTGCCAGCAGTTTCTTTGCGGGCTCCTACAATGAGCAGTTCTTC. Translated: CASSFFAGSYNEQFF.

This chain connects TRBV5-5 to TRBJ1-2; TRBD1 might be the D (5 bases). The CDR3 sequence is 15 residues long. Trimming pared 2 bases from V and 8 bases from J, leaving 19 bases between. The germline gives CDR1 SGHKS, CDR2 YYEKEE (reference sequence). CDR3 loop: CASSFSGGEGIGYTF. The CDR3 DNA sequence: TGTGCCAGCAGCTTCTCGGGGGGTGAGGGAATCGGCTACACCTTC.

V usage is TRBV5-1 and J usage is TRBJ1-2, with 7 bases lining up with TRBD1. Per germline, CDR1 SGHRS and CDR2 YFSETQ. Unmatched junction bases numbered 6, after V lost 4 bases and J lost 0 bases. The CDR3 is 15 residues long. CDR3 nucleotides: TGCGCCAGCAGCCCGAGGACAGGAACTAACTATGGCTACACCTTC. Its translation is CASSPRTGTNYGYTF.

The rearrangement uses TRBV7-9 and TRBJ2-4, with TRBD1 identical over 7 bases. Trimming removed 3 bases from V and 0 bases from J; junction bases left unmatched: 5. Germline V gives CDR1 SEHNR, CDR2 FQNEAQ (reference sequence). CDR3 size: 16 residues. The CDR3 DNA sequence: TGTGCCAGCAGCTTGGGACAGACCCTAGCCAAAAACATTCAGTACTTC. The encoded protein is CASSLGQTLAKNIQYF.

The CDR3 DNA reads TGTGCCAGCAGCACCAGCGGAGCCTACAATGAGCAGTTCTTC. It specifies CASSTSGAYNEQFF. The chain uses TRBV9 and TRBJ2-1; possibly TRBD2 for D (5 bases). CDR3 length equals 14 residues. Germline V CDR1 and CDR2: SGDLS, YYNGEE. Trimming removed 4 bases at V and 2 bases at J, with 10 bases between.

This clone was counted a few times. This chain links TRBV28 with TRBJ1-2; no firm D call. Trimming left V 3 bases short and J 5 bases short, with 19 bases between. The germline V gene has CDR1 MDHEN and CDR2 SYDVKM. This CDR3 comprises 16 residues. The CDR3 is CASSFWLSSGRYGYTF. The DNA of the CDR3 is TGTGCCAGCAGTTTTTGGCTCTCCTCGGGGAGGTATGGCTACACCTTC.

The CDR3 here is CASRTDSNSPLHF. The CDR3 region has the DNA TGTGCCAGCCGGACAGACTCTAATTCACCCCTCCACTTT. The chain is built from TRBV6-1 and TRBJ1-6, with D perhaps matching TRBD1 (6 bases). The CDR3 totals 13 residues. The ends were cut back, 8 bases at V and 6 bases at J, with 11 bases in the middle. Germline V gives CDR1 MNHNS, CDR2 SASEGT.

The chain combines TRBV4-1 with TRBJ2-7; D gene unclear. This CDR3 comprises 14 residues. The germline V gene encodes CDR1 MGHRA and CDR2 YSYEKL. V was clipped by 4 bases and J by 1 base, with 11 bases between them. CDR3 sequence (DNA): TGCGCCAGCAGCCGTGTCCCCGGTTCCTACGAGCAGTACTTC. It encodes CASSRVPGSYEQYF.

This clone was seen only a few times. It is likely a read error: a sequence one base away is far more abundant. This chain connects TRBV10-3 to TRBJ1-2; TRBD1 matches 7 bases. Germline V gene lookup returns CDR1 ENHRY and CDR2 SYGVKD. The CDR3 is 12 amino acids. The V gene end was trimmed by 10 bases and the J gene end by 2 bases; junction bases not matched to a gene: 4. The CDR3 region has the DNA TGTGCCAGCGCGACAGGGAACTATGGCTACACCTTC. Its translation is CASATGNYGYTF.

This sequence joins TRBV29-1 and TRBJ2-5; TRBD1 aligns across 9 bases. The DNA end is a closer match to TRBJ2-7, so the J assignment may be wrong. The CDR3 contains 14 residues. Germline V gene sequence: CDR1 SQVTM, CDR2 ANQGSEA. This chain's CDR3 is CSVERGTGSGEQYF. The CDR3 DNA is TGCAGCGTTGAAAGGGGGACAGGGTCTGGCGAGCAGTACTTC.

V gene TRBV5-1 combines with J gene TRBJ2-7, with TRBD1 as a possible D gene (5 bases). The CDR3 has 14 residues. The V end was cut by 2 bases, the J end by 3 bases, with 12 bases between. Germline CDR1 and CDR2: SGHRS and YFSETQ. The CDR3 loop is CASSFYQGHYEQYF. CDR3 nucleotides: TGCGCCAGCAGCTTTTACCAGGGCCACTACGAGCAGTACTTC. Full variable domain (outside the CDR3, taken from reference TRBV5-1 and TRBJ2-7): KAGVTQTPRYLIKTRGQQVTLSCSPISGHRSVSWYQQTPGQGLQFLFEYFSETQRNKGNFPGRFSGRQFSNSRSEMNVSTLELGDSALYLCASSFYQGHYEQYFGPGTRLTVT.

This clone was seen a single time. This chain connects TRBV30 to TRBJ1-2; D is ambiguous. Trimming removed 1 base from V and 3 bases from J, with 9 bases in between. Germline CDR1 GTSNPN, CDR2 SVGIG (reference sequence). CDR3 length equals 13 residues. The CDR3 bases are TGTGCCTGGAGTGCTTCCGGGTACTATGGCTACACCTTC. Its translation is CAWSASGYYGYTF.

The chain has TRBV2 and TRBJ1-2; the D gene is possibly TRBD1 (5 bases). CDR1 is SNHLY and CDR2 is FYNNEI in the germline V gene. This CDR3 region has 11 residues. The V and J ends lost 11 bases and 10 bases respectively, with 17 bases between them. The CDR3 nucleotides read TGTGCCTTAAGGGGCCTGGGCCTCTACACCTTC. This translates into CALRGLGLYTF.

For this clone: At one end, the junction sequence differs from germline, possibly due to a read error. The chain employs TRBV7-7 and TRBJ2-2, with D tentatively TRBD2 (6 bases). In germline, CDR1 is SSHAT, CDR2 FNYEAQ (reference sequence). This CDR3 has 13 amino acids. The CDR3 spells CASSGSGLGELFF. The CDR3 bases are TGTGCTAGCAGCGGTAGCGGTCTCGGGGAGCTGTTTTTT.

The chain has TRBV19 and TRBJ1-5, with 9 nucleotides matching TRBD1. Germline CDR1 LNHDA, CDR2 SQIVND (reference sequence). The CDR3 runs 14 residues. V shed 4 bases and J 4 bases; nucleotides not matched to a gene: 2. The CDR3 is CASSTGQGNQPQHF. The DNA for the CDR3 is TGTGCCAGTAGTACCGGACAGGGGAATCAGCCCCAGCATTTT.

The chain combines TRBV5-1 with TRBJ2-3, with TRBD1 identical over 10 bases. With V trimmed by 0 bases and J by 5 bases, 3 bases remained unmatched. The CDR3 loop spans 15 amino acids. Germline CDR1 and CDR2: SGHRS and YFSETQ. The CDR3: CASSLGGTGEDTQYF. CDR3 bases: TGCGCCAGCAGCTTGGGCGGGACAGGGGAAGATACGCAGTATTTT.

This rearrangement joins TRBV19 to TRBJ2-3, with a possible D match to TRBD1 (7 bases). Trimming left V 1 base short and J 1 base short, with 12 bases between. This CDR3 comprises 16 residues. Germline V gives CDR1 LNHDA, CDR2 SQIVND (reference sequence). The CDR3 is CASSIGRDSGTDTQYF. In nucleotides, the CDR3 is TGTGCCAGTAGTATAGGGCGGGACAGCGGCACAGATACGCAGTATTTT.

The rearrangement uses TRBV4-1 and TRBJ1-4; D uncertain. Germline values: CDR1 MGHRA, CDR2 YSYEKL. Trimming pared 1 base from V and 4 bases from J, leaving 16 bases between. The CDR3 has 17 amino acids. CDR3 DNA sequence: TGCGCCAGCAGCCAAGGAGGTTTAACTTCCGATAATGAAAAACTGTTTTTT. Encoded protein: CASSQGGLTSDNEKLFF.

As DNA, the CDR3 is TGTGCCAGCAGCCTAGCGTGGAGAGAGACCCAGTACTTC. It yields the protein CASSLAWRETQYF. The rearrangement uses TRBV5-6 and TRBJ2-5, with D possibly TRBD2 on 6 matching bases. From germline, CDR1 is SGHDT and CDR2 YYEEEE. The CDR3 is 13 residues long. The V gene lost 4 bases and the J gene lost 4 bases, with 11 bases spanning the gap.

J is TRBJ1-2 and V is TRBV28, with D possibly TRBD1 on 6 matching bases. The CDR3 totals 16 residues. Germline CDR1 MDHEN, CDR2 SYDVKM. Trimming pared 5 bases from V and 0 bases from J, leaving 16 bases between. This chain's CDR3 is CASSLTGIEANYGYTF. The DNA for the CDR3 is TGTGCCAGCAGTCTAACAGGGATTGAAGCTAACTATGGCTACACCTTC.

This clone was counted between two and nine times. A read error may produce the germline difference seen at one junction end. The chain is built from TRBV14 and TRBJ2-7, with 12 bases matching TRBD1. The CDR3 runs 13 residues. Germline CDR1 SGHDN, CDR2 FVKESK. The CDR3 loop reads CASSHSRGQGADF. CDR3 DNA sequence: TGTGCCAGCAGCCATTCAAGGGGACAGGGGGCGGACTTC. Using reference TRBV14 and TRBJ2-7 for the parts outside the CDR3, the full variable domain is EAGVTQFPSHSVIEKGQTVTLRCDPISGHDNLYWYRRVMGKEIKFLLHFVKESKQDESGMPNNRFLAERTGGTYSTLKVQPAELEDSGVYFCASSHSRGQGADFGPGTRLTVT.

The sample holds a few counts of this clone. Other nucleotide sequences in the sample specify the same CDR3. The rearrangement uses TRBV7-8 and TRBJ1-4, with 10 bases aligning to TRBD1. Germline trimming cut 5 bases from V and 8 bases from J; bases unmatched to any gene: 5. Germline CDR1 is SGHVS and CDR2 is FQNEAQ. The CDR3 extends over 14 amino acids. CDR3 region: CASSRDRGAEKLFF. In DNA form, the CDR3 reads TGTGCCAGCAGCAGGGACAGGGGTGCAGAAAAACTGTTTTTT. The full variable domain, its missing parts supplied by reference TRBV7-8 and TRBJ1-4, is GAGVSQSPRYKVAKRGQDVALRCDPISGHVSLFWYQQALGQGPEFLTYFQNEAQLDKSGLPSDRFFAERPEGSVSTLKIQRTQQEDSAVYLCASSRDRGAEKLFFGSGTQLSVL.